This TCR beta chain was retrieved from a study of blood T cell repertoires in COVID-19. Background on the study: From T cells, B-cell-depleted T cells, or PBMCs came the material, which was cDNA or gDNA.

Clones were sequenced by immunoSEQ multiplex PCR, and TCRdb holds only the in-frame ones, with some missing. The sample shows some 250,000 clones, more than 85% of them seen only once. V shed 4 bases and J 9 bases; nucleotides not matched to a gene: 5. The CDR3 loop spans 15 amino acids. Germline V gene sequence: CDR1 SGHTA, CDR2 FQGNSA. The study assigned cohorts using participant-reported clinical history. Recovered status applied to Cohort 3 donors who had two consecutive negative PCRs. It also applied to those with clearance or with symptom resolution. What was sequenced was PBMCs or T cells enriched from blood (not recorded which). The TCR comes from a man aged 35 to 55 who had recovered from COVID-19. The chain recombines TRBV7-2 with TRBJ2-1, with TRBD2 identical over 14 bases. CDR3 bases: TGTGCCAGCAGCTCGCCGGGACTAGCGGGGGTTGAGCAGTTCTTC. Its translation: CASSSPGLAGVEQFF.